Listed here is a single T cell receptor (beta chain). The data were taken from a study of blood T cell repertoires in COVID-19. Some clones are missing from TCRdb's copy, which holds only in-frame ones; the method was immunoSEQ multiplex PCR. This sample yields nearly 250,000 clones, of which 86% are seen a single time; around 1.5% belongs to the top ten. This CDR3 region has 15 residues. Germline CDR1 and CDR2: LGHNA and YNFKEQ. Trimming removed 0 bases from V and 3 bases from J, with 9 bases in between. The TCR was taken from a woman aged 55 to 70 who had recovered from COVID-19. The chain employs TRBV4-2 and TRBJ1-5, with a tentative D call TRBD1 (5 bases). The specimen sequenced was peripheral blood. The CDR3 bases are TGTGCCAGCAGCCAAGATGAAGGGGCCAATCAGCCCCAGCATTTT. Translated: CASSQDEGANQPQHF.